The following is a TCR beta chain sequence with its context. Trimming removed 4 bases at V and 11 bases at J, with 13 bases between. CDR3 size: 12 residues. Germline assignment: CDR1 SGHRS and CDR2 YFSETQ. The sample originates from a study of cytomegalovirus exposure and HLA in healthy donors. It was with 60 Vbeta and 13 Jbeta primers that the PCR ran. Clones were sequenced by immunoSEQ multiplex PCR, and TCRdb holds only the in-frame ones, with some missing. The sample includes 170,000 or so clones, approximately 80% seen only once; the top ten take 0.5% to 0.55%. The clonotype originates from a woman between 45 and 65 years old in good health and CMV-seronegative. The sample taken for sequencing was PBMCs. The V and J genes are TRBV5-1 and TRBJ2-1; D remains ambiguous. CDR3 coding DNA: TGCGCCAGCAGCCAGACACTGAATCAGCAGTTCTTC. Protein: CASSQTLNQQFF.